This T cell receptor beta chain was identified during a study of chronic HIV infection and antiretroviral therapy. This CDR3 has 12 amino acids. The V end was cut by 0 bases, the J end by 6 bases, with 4 bases between. Germline values: CDR1 SEHNR, CDR2 FQNEAQ (reference sequence). This clonotype was counted only a few times. TCRdb analysed the 5' RACE reads with MiXCR anew, one entry per CDR3 protein. The sample carries about 48,000 distinct CDR3 sequences, 15% to 20% recorded once. Material: peripheral blood. The gene calls are TRBV7-9 and TRBJ2-3; D is unresolved. The sequence derives from an adult who had HIV and had not received antiretroviral therapy, or was an uninfected healthy control (not recorded which). The CDR3 is CASSLAQDTQYF. The CDR3, as DNA: TGTGCCAGCAGCTTAGCCCAGGATACGCAGTATTTT.